The clone carrying this TCR beta chain was counted ten times or more. The antigen is undetermined. The sample is drawn from a study of T cells after yellow fever vaccination. Findings of the study overall: FACS-sorted repertoires could contain abundant clonotypes contaminating from the bulk population.

V gave up 4 bases and J gave up 5 bases, with 18 bases separating them. Germline assignment: CDR1 SGHTA and CDR2 FQGNSA. This CDR3 comprises 15 residues. A 5'RACE template-switching step, the method used to make TCR cDNA, added a universal primer site and UMIs. TCRdb reprocessed the 5' RACE reads via MiXCR and lists one record per CDR3 protein. The sample records roughly 340,000 distinct CDR3 sequences, 7.5% to 9% being singletons. The chain recombines TRBV7-2 with TRBJ2-7; D unclear. This sequence was found in a man younger than 30 who received the YFV17D yellow fever vaccine. The starting material was PBMCs, obtained on the day of the first yellow fever vaccination. The chain's CDR3 is CASSSPGLINHEQYF. CDR3 DNA sequence: TGTGCCAGCAGCTCCCCGGGCCTGATAAACCACGAGCAGTACTTC.